One T cell receptor (beta chain) is described in this entry. The target of this receptor is not known. No base qualities exist here, and no much larger clone lies one base off it. The germline V gene specifies SGHAT as CDR1 and FQNNGV as CDR2. From its cysteine to its phenylalanine, the CDR3 spans 14 amino acids. Of the read, only the CDR3 DNA is kept; its 42 bases are in frame from base 1. Trimming removed 6 bases from V and 5 bases from J; the gene matches leave 5 bases unexplained. One collaborating source in Seattle enrolled patients during active infection and followed them longitudinally through the course of disease. Collaborating institutions collected whole blood in K2EDTA tubes following their own protocols. For TCRbeta analysis, collaborator samples were shipped as frozen whole blood, as isolated PBMCs, or as DNA extracted from either sample type. This record belongs to a study of blood T cell repertoires in COVID-19 (dated by TCRdb to about 2020). Study-wide context: Samples covering the acute and convalescent phases of COVID-19 were provided by collaborators in the United States, Italy and Spain. The prospective study material was composed of cDNA or gDNA derived from T cells, B-cell-depleted T cells, or PBMCs. The dataset comprised deeply sampled blood TCRbeta repertoires from subjects exposed to, actively infected with, or recovered from COVID-19. The repertoires were released in a freely available public database meant as a resource for research on the immune response to SARS-CoV-2. Samples came from the ongoing ImmuneRACE study (first 160 participants) plus 1,254 subjects from 6 global collaborators. Sample metadata almost always included a de-identified subject ID, COVID-19 status, age in years and sex. HLA class I and class II types, where available, came from metadata supplied by the sample provider rather than from assay-based typing.

Findings and caveats that apply to the study as a whole: How much clinical and demographic metadata was included differed by source and by participant, and the metadata was provided uncurated.

The immunoSEQ Assay, a bias-controlled multiplex PCR, was used to amplify TCRbeta CDR3 regions from genomic DNA. As for the authors' bioinformatics: Within the assay, amplification of reference gene primers was used to estimate how many nucleated cells each sample contained. Sequence reads were collapsed and filtered to measure the absolute abundance of every unique TCRbeta CDR3 rearrangement. For each sample, productive Simpson clonality was calculated as the square root of Simpson's diversity index across productive rearrangements. The source is immuneACCESS, and TCRdb retained only in-frame sequences with V and J called. Part of the clones is not carried over; for the studies checked, unresolved V genes explain less than half of this, and the remainder is unexplained. Clone size and the V and J calls come from that table; the DNA yielded D and trimming. The sample data list 150,000 to 200,000 clones, and more than 75% of these were observed just once. The ten largest clones add up to 0.58% of the sample.

The chain was built from TRBV11-2 and TRBJ2-5, with TRBD1 matching 11 junction bases. Sequenced material: peripheral blood. The source of this sequence is a man in his fifties or sixties with COVID-19, enrolled during active disease. The DNA sequence is given as TGTGCCAGCAGTTCGGACAGGGGGCTGGAGACCCAGTACTTC. Its translation reads: CASSSDRGLETQYF.